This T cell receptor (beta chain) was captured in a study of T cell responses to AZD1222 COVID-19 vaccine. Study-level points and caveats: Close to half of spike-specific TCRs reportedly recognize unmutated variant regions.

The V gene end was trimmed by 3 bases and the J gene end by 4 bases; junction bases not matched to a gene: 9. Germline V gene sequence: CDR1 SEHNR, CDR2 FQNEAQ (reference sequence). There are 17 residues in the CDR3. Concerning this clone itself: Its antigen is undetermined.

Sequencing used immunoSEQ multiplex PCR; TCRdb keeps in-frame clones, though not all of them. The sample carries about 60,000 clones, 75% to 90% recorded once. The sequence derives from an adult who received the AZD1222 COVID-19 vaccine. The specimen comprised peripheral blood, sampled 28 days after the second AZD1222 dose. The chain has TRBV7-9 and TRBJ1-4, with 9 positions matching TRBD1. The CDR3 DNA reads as TGTGCCAGCAGCTTTGGGACAGGGACTGTGGGTAATGAAAAACTGTTTTTT. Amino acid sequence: CASSFGTGTVGNEKLFF.